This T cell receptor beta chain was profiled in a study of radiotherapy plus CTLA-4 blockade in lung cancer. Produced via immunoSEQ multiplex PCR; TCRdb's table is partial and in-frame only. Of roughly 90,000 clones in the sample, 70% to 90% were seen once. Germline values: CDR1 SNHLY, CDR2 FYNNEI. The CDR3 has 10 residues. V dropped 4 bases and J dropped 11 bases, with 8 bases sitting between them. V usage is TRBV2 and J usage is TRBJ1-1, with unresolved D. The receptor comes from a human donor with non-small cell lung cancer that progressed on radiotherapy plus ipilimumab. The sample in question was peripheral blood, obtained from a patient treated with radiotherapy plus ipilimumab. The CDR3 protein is CASSGGWAFF. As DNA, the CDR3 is TGTGCCAGCAGTGGGGGATGGGCTTTCTTT. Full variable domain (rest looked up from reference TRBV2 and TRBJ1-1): EPEVTQTPSHQVTQMGQEVILRCVPISNHLYFYWYRQILGQKVEFLVSFYNNEISEKSEIFDDQFSVERPDGSNFTLKIRSTKLEDSAMYFCASSGGWAFFGQGTRLTVV.